The entry below gives a single TCR beta chain sequence along with its context. Its antigen remains unidentified. The sample comes from a study of blood T cells in healthy people across ages. A second roughly 6 to 11 cycle PCR used barcoded and J-beta primers. Sequencing yielded, for each sample, at least 3 million paired-end reads carrying CDR3. From the 5' RACE reads, TCRdb called clonotypes with MiXCR, one entry per CDR3 protein. The sample lists roughly 1.5 million distinct CDR3 sequences, under 55% occurring once. The germline V gene has CDR1 MNHEY and CDR2 SVGEGT. This CDR3 contains 15 residues. Trimming removed 7 bases at V and 0 bases at J, with 14 bases between. Healthy Caucasian individuals from Russia aged roughly 6 to 100 served as donors. Points from the study as a whole: PBMCs left unsorted prevented a conclusive naive versus antigen-experienced comparison. Estimates of diversity drawn from one million T cells were considered underestimates.

Sequencing was carried out using blood. The TCR sequence derives from a woman younger than 30 in good health. The chain employs TRBV6-2 or TRBV6-3 and TRBJ2-3; D unresolved. CDR3 nucleotides: TGTGCCAGCACCGACCGGCGGATTAGCACAGATACGCAGTATTTT. This encodes CASTDRRISTDTQYF.